This T cell receptor beta chain was documented in a study of OX40 agonist ivuxolimab in advanced cancers. Study as a whole: The patients received ivuxolimab by intravenous route every 2 weeks at 0.01 to 10 mg/kg. Checkpoint inhibitors had been given previously to 40% of patients. Study-level points and caveats: At 0.1 to 3.0 mg/kg and by week 6, CD4+ and CD8+ T cells in the blood had expanded clonally. CD8+ T cells averaged more expanded clones than CD4+.

A remark on this clone: Its antigen is currently unknown.

This CDR3 region has 15 residues. Trimming took 0 bases from V and 2 from J, leaving 6 bases between them. Germline V gene lookup returns CDR1 SGHRS and CDR2 YFSETQ. Produced via immunoSEQ multiplex PCR; TCRdb's table is partial and in-frame only. Altogether about 79,000 clones are present, more than 90% being singletons, with the ten largest covering around 6.5%. The receptor was isolated from an adult with an advanced solid tumor such as melanoma, head and neck, liver or kidney cancer. Sequenced here: CD4+ or CD8+ T cells sorted from blood, sampled in a trial of the OX40 agonist ivuxolimab. The chain employs TRBV5-1 and TRBJ2-6; TRBD1 might be the D (5 bases). CDR3 DNA: TGCGCCAGCAGCTTGGAAGGGGCTGGGGCCAACGTCCTGACTTTC. Amino acids: CASSLEGAGANVLTF.